This T cell receptor beta chain was sequenced in a study of T cells in Graves' hyperthyroidism and ophthalmopathy. Germline-derived CDR1 and CDR2 are SGHVS and FQNEAQ. This CDR3 has 15 amino acids. Exclusion criteria comprised uncontrolled infection, other autoimmune disease, pregnancy or lactation. Study results and limitations: Classification by a 13 V-J model distinguished ophthalmopathy from stable hyperthyroidism. Blood also contained most expanded thyroid clonotypes above 0.001.

Regarding this clonotype: Its antigen is not identified. Its ends do not fully match the called genes, so a read error is possible.

TCR beta CDR3 regions were amplified from RNA. In the first-round RT-PCR of the TCR CDR3, the HTBI primer set was used. TCRdb re-analysed the multiplex PCR reads in MiXCR, keeping a single row per CDR3 protein. The sample yields about 46,000 distinct CDR3 sequences, approximately 50% seen once. The chain is built from TRBV7-8 and TRBJ2-7; 10 bases are a match to TRBD2. The receptor's source is a woman between 50 and 59 years old with Graves' hyperthyroidism. Specimen: peripheral blood or thyroid tissue (not recorded which). CDR3 sequence: CASSRGVAGGYKQYF. For the CDR3, the DNA is TGTGCCAGCAGCCGAGGCGTAGCGGGAGGCTACAAGCAGTACTTC.